The source of this T cell receptor beta chain is a study of prognosis after radiotherapy for stage I lung cancer. In the study overall: All of the enrolled patients had stage I non-small cell lung cancer, and they joined between April 2018 and 2019. Squamous cell carcinoma was diagnosed in six to eight patients and adenocarcinoma in about a dozen. Nobody among the patients got concurrent therapy with stereotactic body radiotherapy.

In its sample, this clonotype was seen many times. Researchers used two-round multiplex PCR to amplify TCR beta CDR3 starting from genomic DNA. Primers specific to each TRBV and TRBJ gene were used in first-round PCR. TCRdb independently ran MiXCR on the multiplex PCR reads; one entry per CDR3 protein. The sample holds over 50,000 distinct CDR3 sequences; less than 35% are singletons and the top ten take about a tenth. Trimming took 6 bases from V and 1 from J; bases not matched to a gene: 5. Germline lookup yields CDR1 LNHDA and CDR2 SQIVND (reference sequence). There are 15 residues in the CDR3. Sample: PBMCs, taken before or after stereotactic body radiation therapy (not recorded which). This sequence joins TRBV19 and TRBJ2-2; 7 bases match TRBD1. This receptor was taken from a donor aged 50 or older with non-small cell lung cancer. CDR3 nucleotides: TGTGCCAGTAGGACACGACAGGGGAACACCGGGGAGCTGTTTTTT. Protein product: CASRTRQGNTGELFF.